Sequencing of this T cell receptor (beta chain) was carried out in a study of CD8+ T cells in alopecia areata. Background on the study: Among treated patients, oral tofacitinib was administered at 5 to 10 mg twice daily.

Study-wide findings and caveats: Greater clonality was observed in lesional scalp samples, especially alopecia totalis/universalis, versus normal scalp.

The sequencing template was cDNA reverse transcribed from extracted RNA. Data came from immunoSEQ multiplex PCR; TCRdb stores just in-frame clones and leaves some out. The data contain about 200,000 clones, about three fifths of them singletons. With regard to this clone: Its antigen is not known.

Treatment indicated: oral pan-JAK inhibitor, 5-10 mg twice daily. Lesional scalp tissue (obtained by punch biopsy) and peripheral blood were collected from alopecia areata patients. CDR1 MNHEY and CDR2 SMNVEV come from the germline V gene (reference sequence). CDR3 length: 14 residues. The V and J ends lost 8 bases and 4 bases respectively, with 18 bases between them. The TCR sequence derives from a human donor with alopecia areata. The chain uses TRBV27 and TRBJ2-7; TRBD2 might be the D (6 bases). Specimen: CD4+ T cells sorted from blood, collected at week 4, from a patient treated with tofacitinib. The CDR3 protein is CASGVGQGGYEQYF. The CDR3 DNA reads TGTGCCAGCGGGGTCGGGCAGGGAGGATACGAGCAGTACTTC.